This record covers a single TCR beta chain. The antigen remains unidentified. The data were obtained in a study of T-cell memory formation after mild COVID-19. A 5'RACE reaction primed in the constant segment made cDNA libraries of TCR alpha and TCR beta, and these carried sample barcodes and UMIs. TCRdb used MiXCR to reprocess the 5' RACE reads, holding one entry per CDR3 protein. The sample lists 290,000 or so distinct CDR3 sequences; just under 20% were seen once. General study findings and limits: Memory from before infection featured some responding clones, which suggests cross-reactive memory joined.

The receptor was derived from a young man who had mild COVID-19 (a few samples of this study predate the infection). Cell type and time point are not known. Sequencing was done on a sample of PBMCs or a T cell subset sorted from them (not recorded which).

This CDR3 reads CASSERWGLGTEAFF. The CDR3 DNA follows: TGCGCCAGCAGCGAGAGATGGGGGCTCGGGACTGAAGCTTTCTTT. The chain joins TRBV5-1 to TRBJ1-1; D might be TRBD1 (6 bases). Between the trimmed V and J ends, which lost 4 bases and 5 bases, there was a span of 18 bases. This CDR3 has 15 amino acids. Germline lookup yields CDR1 SGHRS and CDR2 YFSETQ.